This is a list of T cell receptor beta chains from one sample in a study of technical replicates of blood from four donors. Clones were sequenced by immunoSEQ multiplex PCR, and TCRdb holds only the in-frame ones, with some missing. Among tens of thousands of clones listed, roughly 90% were seen once. The sequenced sample consisted of T cells isolated from PBMCs. The receptors stem from a human donor in good health. Each CDR3 is given with its conserved first and last residue. Fields, in order: clone size, V gene, J gene, CDR3 length, D gene, CDR3 protein, CDR3 DNA. The D gene is left open where the match is weak. Some rows have no size entry. The others give once, few or many, or a class for an expanded clone.

clone size: -; V gene: TRBV18; J gene: TRBJ1-2; CDR3 length: 14; D gene: -; CDR3 protein: CASSPLQRNYGYTF; CDR3 DNA: TGTGCCAGCTCACCCTTACAGAGAAACTATGGCTACACCTTC
clone size: -; V gene: TRBV29-1; J gene: TRBJ2-2; CDR3 length: 12; D gene: -; CDR3 protein: CSSIGGTGELFF; CDR3 DNA: TGCAGCTCTATAGGGGGCACCGGGGAGCTGTTTTTT
clone size: -; V gene: TRBV11-1; J gene: TRBJ1-1; CDR3 length: 14; D gene: -; CDR3 protein: CASSLGQVNTEAFF; CDR3 DNA: TGTGCCAGCAGCTTAGGGCAGGTAAACACTGAAGCTTTCTTT
clone size: -; V gene: TRBV29-1; J gene: TRBJ2-4; CDR3 length: 13; D gene: -; CDR3 protein: CSVRAYGFNIQYF; CDR3 DNA: TGCAGCGTTCGCGCGTACGGTTTTAACATTCAGTACTTC
clone size: -; V gene: TRBV5-8; J gene: TRBJ2-5; CDR3 length: 14; D gene: -; CDR3 protein: CASSLVSVRETQYF; CDR3 DNA: TGTGCCAGCAGCTTGGTCTCCGTCCGGGAGACCCAGTACTTC
clone size: -; V gene: TRBV29-1; J gene: TRBJ1-2; CDR3 length: 13; D gene: -; CDR3 protein: CSVGKTGNYGYTF; CDR3 DNA: TGCAGCGTTGGGAAGACAGGAAACTATGGCTACACCTTC
clone size: -; V gene: TRBV5-1; J gene: TRBJ2-5; CDR3 length: 17; D gene: TRBD2; CDR3 protein: CASSLVLAGASQESQYF; CDR3 DNA: TGCGCCAGCAGCTTGGTGTTAGCGGGAGCATCTCAAGAGTCCCAGTACTTC
clone size: -; V gene: TRBV11-3; J gene: TRBJ2-3; CDR3 length: 14; D gene: -; CDR3 protein: CASSPYSSTDTQYF; CDR3 DNA: TGTGCCAGCAGCCCCTATAGCAGCACAGATACGCAGTATTTT
clone size: -; V gene: TRBV7-3; J gene: TRBJ1-1; CDR3 length: 14; D gene: TRBD1; CDR3 protein: CAIEGQGLNTEAFF; CDR3 DNA: TGTGCCATAGAGGGACAGGGGTTGAACACTGAAGCTTTCTTT
clone size: -; V gene: TRBV10-2; J gene: TRBJ2-1; CDR3 length: 15; D gene: TRBD2; CDR3 protein: CASSSTSRNYNEQFF; CDR3 DNA: TGCGCCAGCAGTTCGACTAGCCGAAACTACAATGAGCAGTTCTTC
clone size: once; V gene: TRBV11-2; J gene: TRBJ2-1; CDR3 length: 15; D gene: TRBD2; CDR3 protein: CASSSGLASYNEQFF; CDR3 DNA: TGTGCCAGCAGCTCCGGACTAGCCTCCTACAATGAGCAGTTCTTC
clone size: -; V gene: TRBV28; J gene: TRBJ1-2; CDR3 length: 13; D gene: -; CDR3 protein: CASRGLANYGYTF; CDR3 DNA: TGTGCCAGCAGAGGTCTAGCTAACTATGGCTACACCTTC
clone size: once; V gene: TRBV28; J gene: TRBJ2-5; CDR3 length: 14; D gene: -; CDR3 protein: CASSFQGYQETQYF; CDR3 DNA: TGTGCCAGCAGTTTTCAGGGGTACCAAGAGACCCAGTACTTC
clone size: -; V gene: TRBV6-6; J gene: TRBJ2-1; CDR3 length: 13; D gene: -; CDR3 protein: CASSYGAYNEQFF; CDR3 DNA: TGTGCCAGCAGTTACGGAGCGTACAATGAGCAGTTCTTC
clone size: -; V gene: TRBV10-3; J gene: TRBJ1-1; CDR3 length: 16; D gene: TRBD1; CDR3 protein: CAISDRLTGENTEAFF; CDR3 DNA: TGTGCCATCAGTGACAGATTGACAGGGGAAAACACTGAAGCTTTCTTT
clone size: -; V gene: TRBV4-2; J gene: TRBJ2-2; CDR3 length: 15; D gene: -; CDR3 protein: CASSQGSTNTGELFF; CDR3 DNA: TGTGCCAGCAGCCAAGGGAGCACGAACACCGGGGAGCTGTTTTTT
clone size: -; V gene: TRBV11-3; J gene: TRBJ1-4; CDR3 length: 20; D gene: TRBD1; CDR3 protein: CASSLRGPGTGRWTNEKLFF; CDR3 DNA: TGTGCCAGCAGCTTAAGGGGACCCGGGACAGGGCGGTGGACTAATGAAAAACTGTTTTTT
clone size: -; V gene: TRBV28; J gene: TRBJ2-3; CDR3 length: 14; D gene: TRBD2; CDR3 protein: CASSFGTTTDTQYF; CDR3 DNA: TGTGCCAGCAGTTTCGGGACTACCACAGATACGCAGTATTTT
clone size: -; V gene: TRBV5-4; J gene: TRBJ1-1; CDR3 length: 17; D gene: -; CDR3 protein: CASTFERAITANTEAFF; CDR3 DNA: TGTGCCAGCACCTTCGAGAGGGCGATCACAGCGAACACTGAAGCTTTCTTT
clone size: -; V gene: TRBV27; J gene: TRBJ1-1; CDR3 length: 14; D gene: -; CDR3 protein: CASSFVSINTEAFF; CDR3 DNA: TGTGCCAGCAGTTTTGTGTCCATTAACACTGAAGCTTTCTTT
clone size: -; V gene: TRBV7-2; J gene: TRBJ2-7; CDR3 length: 12; D gene: -; CDR3 protein: CASGTAAYEQYF; CDR3 DNA: TGTGCCAGCGGAACGGCGGCCTACGAGCAGTACTTC